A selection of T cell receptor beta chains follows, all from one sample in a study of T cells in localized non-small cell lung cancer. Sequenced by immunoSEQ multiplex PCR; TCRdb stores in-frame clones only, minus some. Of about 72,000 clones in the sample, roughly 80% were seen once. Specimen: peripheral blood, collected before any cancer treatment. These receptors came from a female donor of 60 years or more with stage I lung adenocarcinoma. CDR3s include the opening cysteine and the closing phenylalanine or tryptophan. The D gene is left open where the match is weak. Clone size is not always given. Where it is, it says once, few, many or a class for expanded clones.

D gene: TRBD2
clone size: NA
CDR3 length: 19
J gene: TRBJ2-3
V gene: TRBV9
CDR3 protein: CASSVGSRSSGRAPDTQYF
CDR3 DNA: TGTGCCAGCAGCGTAGGTAGTCGCTCTAGCGGGAGGGCCCCAGATACGCAGTATTTT

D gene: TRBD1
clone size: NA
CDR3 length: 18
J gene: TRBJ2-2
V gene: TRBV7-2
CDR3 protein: CASSLPTLGTGGPGELFF
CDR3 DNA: TGTGCCAGCAGCTTACCTACCTTAGGGACAGGGGGCCCCGGGGAGCTGTTTTTT

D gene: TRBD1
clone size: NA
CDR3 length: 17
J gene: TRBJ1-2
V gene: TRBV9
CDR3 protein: CASSVNPDRGHNYGYTF
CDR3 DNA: TGTGCCAGCAGCGTAAATCCGGACAGGGGGCATAACTATGGCTACACCTTC

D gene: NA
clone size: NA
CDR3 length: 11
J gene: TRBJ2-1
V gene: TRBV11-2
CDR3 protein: CASSPFHEQFF
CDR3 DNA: TGTGCCAGCAGCCCCTTCCATGAGCAGTTCTTC

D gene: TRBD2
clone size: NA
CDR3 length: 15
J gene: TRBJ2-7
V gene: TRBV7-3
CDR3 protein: CASSLKTSEPYEQYF
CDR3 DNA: TGTGCCAGCAGCTTAAAGACTAGCGAACCCTACGAGCAGTACTTC

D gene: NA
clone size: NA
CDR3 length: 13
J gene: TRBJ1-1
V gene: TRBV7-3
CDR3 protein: CASSPDGNTEAFF
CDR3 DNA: TGTGCCAGCAGTCCGGACGGGAACACTGAAGCTTTCTTT

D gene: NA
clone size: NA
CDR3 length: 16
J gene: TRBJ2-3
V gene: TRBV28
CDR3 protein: CASSLGWGVSTDTQYF
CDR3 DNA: TGTGCCAGCAGTTTAGGTTGGGGGGTAAGCACAGATACGCAGTATTTT

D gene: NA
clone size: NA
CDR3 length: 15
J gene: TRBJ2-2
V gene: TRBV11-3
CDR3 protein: CASSLLGITTGELFF
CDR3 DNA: TGTGCCAGCAGCTTACTCGGGATTACCACCGGGGAGCTGTTTTTT

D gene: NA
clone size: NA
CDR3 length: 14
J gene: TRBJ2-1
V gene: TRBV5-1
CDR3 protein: CASRGQVPPNEQFF
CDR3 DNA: TGCGCCAGCAGAGGTCAGGTTCCCCCCAATGAGCAGTTCTTC

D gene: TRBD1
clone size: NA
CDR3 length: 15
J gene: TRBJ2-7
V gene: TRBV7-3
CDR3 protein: CASSRGQGASYEQYF
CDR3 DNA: TGTGCCAGCAGCCGCGGACAGGGGGCATCCTACGAGCAGTACTTC

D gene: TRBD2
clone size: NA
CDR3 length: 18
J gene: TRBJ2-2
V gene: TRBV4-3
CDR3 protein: CASSQAASGRVGPGELFF
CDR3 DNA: TGCGCCAGCAGCCAGGCGGCTAGCGGGAGGGTGGGGCCCGGGGAGCTGTTTTTT

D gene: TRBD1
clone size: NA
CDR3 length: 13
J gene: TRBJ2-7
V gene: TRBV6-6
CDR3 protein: CASTGQGSYEQYF
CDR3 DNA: TGTGCCAGCACCGGACAGGGGAGCTACGAGCAGTACTTC

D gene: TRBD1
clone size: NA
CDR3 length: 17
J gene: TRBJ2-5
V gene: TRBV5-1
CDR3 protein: CASSLGQGMASQETQYF
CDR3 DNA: TGCGCCAGCAGCCTGGGACAGGGGATGGCTAGCCAAGAGACCCAGTACTTC

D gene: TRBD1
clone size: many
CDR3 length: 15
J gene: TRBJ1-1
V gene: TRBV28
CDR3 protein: CASRSDRVPGTEAFF
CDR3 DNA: TGTGCCAGCAGATCCGACAGGGTACCGGGCACTGAAGCTTTCTTT

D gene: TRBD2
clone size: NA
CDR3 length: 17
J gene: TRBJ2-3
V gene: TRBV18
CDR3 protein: CASSPPQAGGRTDTQYF
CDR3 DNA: TGTGCCAGCTCACCACCTCAAGCGGGGGGGAGGACAGATACGCAGTATTTT

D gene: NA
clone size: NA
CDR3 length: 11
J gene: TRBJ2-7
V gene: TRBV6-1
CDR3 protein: CASSEGGYHHF
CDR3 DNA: TGTGCCAGCAGTGAAGGGGGTTACCACCACTTC

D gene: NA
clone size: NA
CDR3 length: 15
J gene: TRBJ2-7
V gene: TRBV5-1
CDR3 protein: CASSLRLGTPYEQYF
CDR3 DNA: TGCGCCAGCAGCTTGAGATTAGGCACCCCCTACGAGCAGTACTTC

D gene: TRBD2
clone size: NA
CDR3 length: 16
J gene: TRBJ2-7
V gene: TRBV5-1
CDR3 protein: CASSLRASGRGYEQYF
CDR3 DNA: TGCGCCAGCAGCTTGAGAGCTAGCGGGAGAGGATACGAGCAGTACTTC

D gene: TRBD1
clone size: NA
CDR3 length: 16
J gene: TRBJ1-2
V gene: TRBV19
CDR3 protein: CASSADRGRGPYGYTF
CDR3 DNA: TGTGCCAGTAGTGCGGACAGGGGGCGAGGTCCCTATGGCTACACCTTC

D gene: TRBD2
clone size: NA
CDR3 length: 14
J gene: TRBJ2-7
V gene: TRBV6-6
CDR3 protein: CASHLAGGVGEQYF
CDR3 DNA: TGTGCCAGCCATTTAGCGGGGGGGGTGGGGGAGCAGTACTTC

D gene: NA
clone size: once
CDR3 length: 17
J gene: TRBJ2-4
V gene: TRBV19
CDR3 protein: CASSIYMATDTKNIQYF
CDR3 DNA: TGTGCCAGTAGTATATATATGGCGACAGATACGAAAAACATTCAGTACTTC

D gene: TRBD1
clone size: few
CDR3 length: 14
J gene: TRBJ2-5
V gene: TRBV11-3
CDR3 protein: CASSLTDRQETQYF
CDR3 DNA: TGTGCCAGCAGCCTAACGGACAGGCAAGAGACCCAGTACTTC

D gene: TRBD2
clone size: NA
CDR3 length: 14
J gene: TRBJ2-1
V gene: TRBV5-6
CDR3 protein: CASMYPAGGHEQFF
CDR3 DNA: TGTGCCAGCATGTATCCAGCGGGAGGGCATGAGCAGTTCTTC

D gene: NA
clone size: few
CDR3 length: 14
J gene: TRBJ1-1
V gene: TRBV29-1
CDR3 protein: CSAPGASRNTEAFF
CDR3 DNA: TGCAGCGCCCCCGGGGCCAGTCGGAACACTGAAGCTTTCTTT

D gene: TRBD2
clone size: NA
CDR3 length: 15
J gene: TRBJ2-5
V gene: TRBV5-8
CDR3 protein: CASSIGLAGGVTQYF
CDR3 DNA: TGTGCCAGCAGCATCGGACTAGCGGGAGGAGTGACCCAGTACTTC

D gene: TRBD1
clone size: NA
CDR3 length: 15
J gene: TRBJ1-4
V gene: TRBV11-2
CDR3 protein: CASSRGTDGFIKLFF
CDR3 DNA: TGTGCCAGCAGCCGCGGGACAGACGGGTTCATCAAACTGTTTTTT

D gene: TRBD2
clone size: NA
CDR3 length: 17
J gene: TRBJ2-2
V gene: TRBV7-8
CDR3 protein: CASSLGSFRGSAGELFF
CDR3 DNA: TGTGCCAGCAGCTTAGGTAGCTTCCGCGGGAGTGCCGGGGAGCTGTTTTTT

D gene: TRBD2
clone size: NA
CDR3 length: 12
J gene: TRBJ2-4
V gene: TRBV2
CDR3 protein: CASSEDSGELTF
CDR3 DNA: TGTGCCAGCAGTGAAGATAGCGGGGAGCTCACCTTC

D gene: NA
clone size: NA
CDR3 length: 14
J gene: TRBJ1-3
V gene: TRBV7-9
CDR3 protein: CASSLDIQSDTIYF
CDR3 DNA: TGTGCCAGCAGCTTAGACATCCAGTCTGACACCATATATTTT

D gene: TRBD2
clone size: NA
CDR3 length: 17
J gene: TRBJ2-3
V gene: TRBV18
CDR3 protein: CASSPRTSGSSTDTQYF
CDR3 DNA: TGTGCCAGCTCACCTAGGACTAGCGGTTCTAGCACAGATACGCAGTATTTT

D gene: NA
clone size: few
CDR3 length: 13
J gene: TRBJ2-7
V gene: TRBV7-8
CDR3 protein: CASSLGVRYEQYF
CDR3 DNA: TGTGCCAGCAGCTTGGGCGTCCGATACGAGCAGTACTTC

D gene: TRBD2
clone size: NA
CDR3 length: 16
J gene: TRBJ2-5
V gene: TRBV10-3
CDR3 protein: CATSSGTSGVFETQYF
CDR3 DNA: TGTGCCACCTCATCCGGGACTAGCGGGGTGTTTGAGACCCAGTACTTC

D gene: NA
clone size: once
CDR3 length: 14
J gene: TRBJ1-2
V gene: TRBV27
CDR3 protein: CASSLQGSDYGYTF
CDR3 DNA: TGTGCCAGCAGCCTACAGGGATCGGACTATGGCTACACCTTC

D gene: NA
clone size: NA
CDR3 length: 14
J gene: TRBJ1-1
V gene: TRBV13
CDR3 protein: CASSFMSRDTEAFF
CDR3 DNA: TGTGCCAGCAGCTTTATGTCTAGGGACACTGAAGCTTTCTTT

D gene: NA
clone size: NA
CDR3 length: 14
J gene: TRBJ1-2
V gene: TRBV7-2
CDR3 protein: CASSLQQGNYGYTF
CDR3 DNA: TGTGCCAGCAGCCTCCAACAGGGAAACTATGGCTACACCTTC

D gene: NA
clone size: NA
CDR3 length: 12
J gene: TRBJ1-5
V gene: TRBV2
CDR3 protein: CASSPGDQPQHF
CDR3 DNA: TGTGCCAGCAGTCCAGGGGATCAGCCCCAGCATTTT

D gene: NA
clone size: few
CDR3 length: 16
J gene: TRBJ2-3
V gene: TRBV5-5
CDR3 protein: CASSLSAGTSTDTQYF
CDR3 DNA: TGTGCCAGCAGCCTCTCGGCGGGGACTAGCACAGATACGCAGTATTTT

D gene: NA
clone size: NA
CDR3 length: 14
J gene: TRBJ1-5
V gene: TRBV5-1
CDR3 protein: CASSLGGDNQPQHF
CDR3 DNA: TGCGCCAGCAGCTTGGGTGGGGACAATCAGCCCCAGCATTTT

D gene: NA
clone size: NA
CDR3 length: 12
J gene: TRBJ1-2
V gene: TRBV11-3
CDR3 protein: CASSLRLYGYTF
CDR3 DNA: TGTGCCAGCAGCTTGAGACTCTATGGCTACACCTTC

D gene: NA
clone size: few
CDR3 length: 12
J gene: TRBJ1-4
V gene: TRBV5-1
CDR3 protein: CASRILNEKLFF
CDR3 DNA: TGCGCCAGCCGGATCCTTAATGAAAAACTGTTTTTT